This TCR beta chain was sequenced for a study of molecular identifiers for immune sequencing clone quantification. There are many counts of this clonotype. Germline lookup yields CDR1 DFQATT and CDR2 SNEGSKA (reference sequence). This CDR3 has 11 residues. With 7 bases removed from V and 5 bases from J, the gap between germline ends came to 11 bases. In TCRdb, the PCR reads were re-called with MiXCR into one record per CDR3 protein. This sample has 45,000 to 55,000 distinct CDR3 sequences, with more than 35% found just once. The chain employs TRBV20-1 and TRBJ1-1; no definite D call. The TCR was taken from a human donor in good health. Some libraries in this study had Jurkat cell RNA spiked in. Material for sequencing was naive CD8+ T cells from blood, with Jurkat cell RNA spiked in. Subset of the sample: FACS-sorted CD8+CD4-CCR7+CD45RA+ naive T cells. CDR3: CSVRYETEAFF. The CDR3 DNA follows: TGCAGTGTTCGTTATGAAACTGAAGCTTTCTTT.